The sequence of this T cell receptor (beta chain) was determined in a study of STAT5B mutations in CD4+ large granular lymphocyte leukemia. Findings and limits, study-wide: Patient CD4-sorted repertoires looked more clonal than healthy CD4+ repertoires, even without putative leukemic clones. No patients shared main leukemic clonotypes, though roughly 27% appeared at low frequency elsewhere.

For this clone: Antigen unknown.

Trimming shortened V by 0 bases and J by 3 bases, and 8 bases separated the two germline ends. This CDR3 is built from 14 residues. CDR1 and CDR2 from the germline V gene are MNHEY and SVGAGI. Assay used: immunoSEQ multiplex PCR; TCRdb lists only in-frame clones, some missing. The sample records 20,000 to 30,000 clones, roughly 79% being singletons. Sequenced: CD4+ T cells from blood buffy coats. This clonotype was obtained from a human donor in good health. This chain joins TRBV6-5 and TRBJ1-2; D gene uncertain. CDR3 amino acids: CASSYSPSYYGYTF. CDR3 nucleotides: TGTGCCAGCAGTTACTCTCCCTCGTACTATGGCTACACCTTC.